Below are 7 T cell receptor beta chains sequenced from a single sample in a study of T cells expressing NK-cell markers. From its re-call of the 5' RACE reads, TCRdb lists each CDR3 protein once, without DNA. This table lists over 350,000 distinct CDR3 sequences. The sequencing input was blood T cells: a sorted CD56 or NKG2C T cell subset, CD4+ or CD8+ T cells, or bulk PBMC T cells (not recorded which). The origin of the receptors is a woman in her forties or fifties in good health.

The chain carries TRBV20-1 and TRBJ2-3. The CDR3 extends over 13 amino acids. Germline loops: CDR1 DFQATT, CDR2 SNEGSKA (reference sequence). CDR3 sequence reads: CSARDLRLDTQYF.

The chain uses TRBV11-3 and TRBJ2-5; absent DNA, TCRdb's TRBD1 call cannot be checked. The CDR3 covers 16 residues. Looked up from germline, CDR1 is SGHNT and CDR2 is YENEEA. The CDR3 loop is CASSSPPGHQEETQYF. The full variable domain, completed using reference TRBV11-3 and TRBJ2-5, is EAGVVQSPRYKIIEKKQPVAFWCNPISGHNTLYWYLQNLGQGPELLIRYENEEAVDDSQLPKDRFSAERLKGVDSTLKIQPAELGDSAVYLCASSSPPGHQEETQYFGPGTRLLVL.

The chain is built from TRBV27 and TRBJ1-2; the TCRdb call, TRBD1, lacks DNA for checking. Per the germline V gene, CDR1 is MNHEY and CDR2 is SMNVEV (reference sequence). This CDR3 is built from 13 residues. CDR3: CASRPPGGYGYTF.

The V gene is TRBV7-8, the J gene TRBJ2-3; TCRdb indicates TRBD2, and absent DNA this call remains unverified. Per germline, CDR1 SGHVS and CDR2 FQNEAQ. The CDR3 is made up of 16 amino acids. CDR3 loop: CASSLGAGPPQDTQYF.

The chain combines TRBV30 with TRBJ1-6; TCRdb picks TRBD1, but there is no DNA to check that call. Per germline, CDR1 GTSNPN and CDR2 SVGIG (reference sequence). The length of the CDR3 is 13 residues. The CDR3 spells CAWQGPLSSPLHF.

V is TRBV5-6 and J is TRBJ2-4; TCRdb selects TRBD1, and the lack of DNA leaves this call unchecked. The CDR3 contains 13 residues. Looked up from germline, CDR1 is SGHDT and CDR2 is YYEEEE. CDR3 region: CASRRASKNIQYF.

The gene calls are TRBV5-1 and TRBJ2-5; TCRdb's D call of TRBD1 is untestable without DNA. The CDR3 consists of 16 residues. CDR1 SGHRS and CDR2 YFSETQ come from the germline V gene. The CDR3 protein is CASSLQGGIRQETQYF.